This passage covers 26 T cell receptor beta chains from one sample sequenced in a study of blood T cell repertoires in COVID-19. The table came from immunoSEQ multiplex PCR; TCRdb's copy has only in-frame clones and leaves some out. The sample shows 120,000 or so clones, roughly four fifths of them seen only once. Source material: peripheral blood. These receptors all stem from a man aged 25-45 years with COVID-19, enrolled during active disease.

The CDR3 sequence is CASSSQGVALGEKLFF. CDR3 sequence (DNA): TGTGCCAGCAGCTCACAGGGGGTAGCCCTGGGAGAAAAACTGTTTTTT. The chain has TRBV6-6 and TRBJ1-4, with TRBD1 matching over 8 bases. V gave up 6 bases and J gave up 8 bases; unmatched junction bases: 14. The CDR3 contains 16 residues. Germline CDR1 MNHNY, CDR2 SVGAGI (reference sequence).

The V and J genes are TRBV4-3 and TRBJ1-1; D is perhaps TRBD1 (6 bases). The CDR3 covers 15 residues. Trimming shortened V by 1 base and J by 11 bases, and 20 bases separated the two germline ends. The V gene's germline CDR1 is LGHNA and CDR2 YSLEER. The CDR3 protein is CASSQGPTGPTLAFF. The CDR3 coding sequence is TGCGCCAGCAGCCAAGGTCCGACAGGCCCCACTCTGGCTTTCTTT.

The chain employs TRBV10-3 and TRBJ2-1; weak D call: TRBD2 (5 bases). CDR3 size: 14 residues. With 6 bases removed from V and 3 bases from J, the gap between germline ends came to 12 bases. Per germline, CDR1 ENHRY and CDR2 SYGVKD. CDR3 nucleotide sequence: TGTGCCATCAGCGAAGACCGGGGCTACAATGAGCAGTTCTTC. Residues: CAISEDRGYNEQFF.

This chain joins TRBV9 and TRBJ2-5; TRBD2 matches at 10 bases. Per germline, CDR1 SGDLS and CDR2 YYNGEE. The CDR3 contains 17 residues. J was trimmed by 2 bases and V by 3 bases; bases with no gene match: 10. CDR3 coding DNA: TGTGCCAGCAGCGGTGGGGCCCTTAGCGGGGGGCAAGAGACCCAGTACTTC. It codes for CASSGGALSGGQETQYF. Variable domain in full (rest from reference TRBV9 and TRBJ2-5): DSGVTQTPKHLITATGQRVTLRCSPRSGDLSVYWYQQSLDQGLQFLIQYYNGEERAKGNILERFSAQQFPDLHSELNLSSLELGDSALYFCASSGGALSGGQETQYFGPGTRLLVL.

V is TRBV5-1 and J is TRBJ1-2; 8 bases are shared with TRBD1. The germline V gene has CDR1 SGHRS and CDR2 YFSETQ. With 5 bases clipped from V and 4 bases from J, the junction kept 7 bases outside the gene matches. This CDR3 contains 14 residues. CDR3 sequence reads: CASRYQGASYGYTF. In nucleotides, the CDR3 is TGCGCCAGCAGGTATCAGGGGGCATCCTATGGCTACACCTTC.

The chain has TRBV7-8 and TRBJ2-3; D is possibly TRBD2 (6 bases). Between the trimmed V and J ends, which lost 0 bases and 1 base, there was a span of 14 bases. This CDR3 has 17 amino acids. Per germline, CDR1 SGHVS and CDR2 FQNEAQ. The CDR3 loop is CASSLAASWGGTDTQYF. The CDR3 DNA sequence: TGTGCCAGCAGCTTAGCCGCTAGCTGGGGGGGCACAGATACGCAGTATTTT.

The rearrangement links TRBV4-1 to TRBJ1-3; D unresolved. Germline values: CDR1 MGHRA, CDR2 YSYEKL. The ends were cut back, 3 bases at V and 4 bases at J, with 10 bases in the middle. This CDR3 has 14 residues. CDR3 coding DNA: TGCGCCAGCAGCCAGATGTACTACGGAAACACCATATATTTT. This translates into CASSQMYYGNTIYF.

The chain carries TRBV19 and TRBJ2-2, with D possibly TRBD1 on 5 matching bases. Trimming cost V 5 bases and J 6 bases, with 10 bases left between them. CDR3 length equals 13 residues. Looked up from germline, CDR1 is LNHDA and CDR2 is SQIVND (reference sequence). The DNA for the CDR3 is TGTGCCAGTAGTCCCGCCAGGGCCGGGGAGCTGTTTTTT. Translated: CASSPARAGELFF.

The chain recombines TRBV28 with TRBJ2-1; no clear D. Trimming stripped 3 bases from V and 0 bases from J, with 6 bases between. This CDR3 is 14 amino acids long. The germline V gene has CDR1 MDHEN and CDR2 SYDVKM. The CDR3 bases are TGTGCCAGCAGTTTCTCGTTCTCCTACAATGAGCAGTTCTTC. This encodes CASSFSFSYNEQFF.

This rearrangement joins TRBV3-1 (or the pseudogene TRBV3-2) to TRBJ1-1; TRBD1 aligns across 11 bases. The CDR3 consists of 16 residues. Germline V gene sequence: CDR1 LGHDT, CDR2 YNNKEL (reference sequence). After removal of 0 bases from V and 4 bases from J, the junction contained 4 bases not matched to a gene. CDR3 protein: CASSQELGQGGTEAFF. The CDR3 DNA sequence: TGTGCCAGCAGCCAAGAATTGGGACAGGGGGGCACTGAAGCTTTCTTT.

This clone was recorded only once. The gene calls are TRBV12-5 and TRBJ1-5, with a tentative D call TRBD1 (6 bases). The CDR3 loop spans 16 amino acids. The germline gives CDR1 LGHNT, CDR2 FRNRAP. Trimming left V 5 bases short and J 3 bases short, with 17 bases between. CDR3 in amino acids: CASGPDRSAYNQPQHF. In DNA form, the CDR3 reads TGTGCTAGTGGTCCAGACAGGTCTGCCTACAATCAGCCCCAGCATTTT.

J is TRBJ1-6 and V is TRBV5-6; TRBD1 matches 9 bases. Germline CDR1 reads SGHDT; CDR2 reads YYEEEE. V shed 5 bases, J shed 2 bases, and the junction held 8 bases outside the gene matches. The CDR3 length is 17 residues. CDR3 DNA: TGTGCCAGCAGAAATACAGGGGGCCTTCCCTATAATTCACCCCTCCACTTT. Encoded protein: CASRNTGGLPYNSPLHF.

This clone came up a few times. This sequence joins TRBV11-2 and TRBJ2-7, with D perhaps TRBD2 (6 bases). Germline V lookup: CDR1 SGHAT, CDR2 FQNNGV. CDR3 length: 15 amino acids. V dropped 4 bases and J dropped 1 base, with 14 bases sitting between them. The CDR3 loop is CASSSGTGASYEQYF. CDR3 bases: TGTGCCAGCAGCTCCGGGACTGGGGCTTCCTACGAGCAGTACTTC.

The rearrangement joins TRBV7-9 to TRBJ1-3, with a weak D call TRBD1 (6 bases). CDR1 SEHNR and CDR2 FQNEAQ come from the germline V gene (reference sequence). The CDR3 consists of 17 residues. V gave up 4 bases and J gave up 3 bases, with 19 bases separating them. Here the CDR3 DNA reads TGTGCCAGCAGCTCCCCCCCTTCCAGGGGTGTTGGAAACACCATATATTTT. The encoded protein is CASSSPPSRGVGNTIYF.

The J gene is TRBJ2-5, the V gene TRBV5-1, with 7 bases identical to TRBD2. Germline V gene lookup returns CDR1 SGHRS and CDR2 YFSETQ. The CDR3 is made up of 14 amino acids. The junction had 6 bases not matched to a gene; V was cut back by 4 bases and J by 3 bases. This chain's CDR3 is CASSDQGGEETQYF. CDR3 nucleotide sequence: TGCGCCAGCAGCGACCAGGGAGGGGAAGAGACCCAGTACTTC.

This clone came up once. This chain uses TRBV11-2 with TRBJ1-4; TRBD1 aligns across 9 bases. The CDR3 consists of 18 residues. V lost 5 bases to trimming and J lost 3 bases; unmatched junction nucleotides: 13. Germline CDR1 SGHAT, CDR2 FQNNGV. CDR3 region: CASSPGTGLGVANEKLFF. DNA for the CDR3: TGTGCCAGCAGCCCCGGGACAGGGCTGGGGGTAGCTAATGAAAAACTGTTTTTT.

The chain carries TRBV28 and TRBJ2-1, with 13 bases matching TRBD2. Germline CDR1 and CDR2: MDHEN and SYDVKM. With V trimmed by 5 bases and J by 0 bases, 13 bases remained unmatched. The CDR3 is made up of 20 amino acids. The CDR3 DNA is TGTGCCAGCAGTCCTTCGGGACTAGCGGGATTTCGGAGCTCCTACAATGAGCAGTTCTTC. Protein: CASSPSGLAGFRSSYNEQFF.

The genes are TRBV9 and TRBJ2-1; D not certain. Germline assignment: CDR1 SGDLS and CDR2 YYNGEE. CDR3 length equals 18 residues. V was shortened by 0 bases and J by 0 bases, with 16 bases between the two germline ends. The chain's CDR3 is CASSVEGRLLPSYNEQFF. The CDR3 DNA sequence: TGTGCCAGCAGCGTAGAAGGTCGACTGCTACCCTCCTACAATGAGCAGTTCTTC.

The chain combines TRBV7-3 with TRBJ2-7, with TRBD2 as a possible D gene (5 bases). The V end was cut by 3 bases, the J end by 4 bases, with 10 bases between. Germline CDR1 reads SGHTA; CDR2 reads FQGTGA. CDR3 size: 13 residues. CDR3 DNA sequence: TGTGCCAGCAGCTTCAGTCCGGGATACGAGCAGTACTTC. Amino acids: CASSFSPGYEQYF.

This CDR3 is CASSLSSETQYF. The CDR3 DNA is TGTGCCAGCAGCTTGTCCTCGGAGACCCAGTACTTC. The chain is built from TRBV11-3 and TRBJ2-5; no firm D call. The germline gives CDR1 SGHNT, CDR2 YENEEA. V was trimmed by 3 bases and J by 5 bases, leaving 7 bases between them. The CDR3 contains 12 residues.

This chain links TRBV23-1 with TRBJ2-1, with D possibly TRBD1 on 6 matching bases. TRBV23-1 is flagged as an ORF with uncertain function. This CDR3 comprises 15 residues. The germline V and J ends were trimmed by 2 bases and 5 bases, with 13 bases remaining between them. CDR3 amino acids: CASSQKGDKDNEQFF. The CDR3 region has the DNA TGCGCCAGCAGTCAAAAAGGGGACAAAGACAATGAGCAGTTCTTC.

V is TRBV7-2 and J is TRBJ1-1; the match to TRBD1 covers 7 bases. Germline V CDR1 and CDR2: SGHTA, FQGNSA. The CDR3 consists of 13 residues. The junction had 2 bases not matched to a gene; V was cut back by 6 bases and J by 1 base. The CDR3 here is CASRPGGNTEAFF. The CDR3 DNA is TGTGCCAGCAGGCCAGGGGGGAACACTGAAGCTTTCTTT.

This clone was observed a single time. V is TRBV6-1 and J is TRBJ1-1, with D hard to call. The CDR3 is 13 amino acids. Per germline, CDR1 MNHNS and CDR2 SASEGT. V dropped 4 bases and J dropped 1 base, with 7 bases sitting between them. As DNA, the CDR3 is TGTGCCAGCAGTGCAGACTGGAACACTGAAGCTTTCTTT. This gives the protein CASSADWNTEAFF.

The chain joins TRBV29-1 to TRBJ2-1; TRBD1 agrees at 10 bases. CDR3 length: 11 residues. The V segment lost 7 bases and the J segment 14 bases; nucleotides outside the gene matches: 8. Germline CDR1 and CDR2: SQVTM and ANQGSEA. CDR3 sequence: CSAQKGTGEFF. Here the CDR3 DNA reads TGCAGCGCCCAAAAGGGGACAGGGGAGTTCTTC.

V gene TRBV19 combines with J gene TRBJ1-5; no reliable D call. From germline, CDR1 is LNHDA and CDR2 SQIVND (reference sequence). This CDR3 comprises 14 residues. The V and J ends lost 3 bases and 2 bases respectively, with 8 bases between them. The DNA of the CDR3 is TGTGCCAGTAGTATCAGAGAGGGCAATCAGCCCCAGCATTTT. Translated, it gives CASSIREGNQPQHF.

J is TRBJ2-7 and V is TRBV5-5; TRBD1 matches 10 bases. The V segment lost 0 bases and the J segment 4 bases; nucleotides outside the gene matches: 4. The CDR3 covers 15 residues. Germline CDR1 and CDR2: SGHKS and YYEKEE (reference sequence). DNA of the CDR3: TGTGCCAGCAGCTTGGTAGGGACAGGGGATTACGAGCAGTACTTC. Residues: CASSLVGTGDYEQYF.